This TCR beta chain was sequenced during a study of neurological immune-mediated disorders. General study findings and limits: Patients with HTLV-1-associated myelopathy showed the most TCR clonal expansion. Those with multiple sclerosis showed the least, falling below healthy controls.

With 4 bases removed from V and 6 bases from J, the gap between germline ends came to 19 bases. Germline V gene lookup returns CDR1 DFQATT and CDR2 SNEGSKA (reference sequence). The CDR3 runs to 15 residues. This clonotype was counted ten times or more. Its antigen is currently unknown. 5'RACE with 10-nucleotide random UMIs produced the cDNA. In TCRdb, the 5' RACE reads were re-called with MiXCR into one record per CDR3 protein. This table holds 39,000 or so distinct CDR3 sequences, roughly 4.8% found once. This sequence joins TRBV20-1 and TRBJ2-1, with a possible D match to TRBD2 (7 bases). Sequenced input: CD4+ T cells from blood. The source is a man between 18 and 35 years old in good health. The CDR3 DNA sequence: TGCAGTGCTATCGCCTCCGGGGGGCCAGGCAATGAGCAGTTCTTC. Protein product: CSAIASGGPGNEQFF.